This TCR beta chain was recovered during a study of cytomegalovirus exposure and HLA in healthy donors. Notes on the study in general: Three CMV-associated chains proved CMV antigen-specific in vitro. With DRB1 most and HLA-C fewest, TCR association rates differed between HLA loci in a later analysis. Common viral pathogens (according to a later analysis) appeared linked to several of the most significant clusters.

PCR involved 60 Vbeta and 13 Jbeta primers. Clones were read by immunoSEQ multiplex PCR, and TCRdb kept only the in-frame ones, dropping some. Of fewer than 200,000 clones detected, approximately 81% appear once; the ten largest clones hold about 1.5%. Comments on this clone: Its specificity is unknown.

CDR1 MNHEY and CDR2 SMNVEV come from the germline V gene (reference sequence). This CDR3 is 14 amino acids long. Trimming took 7 bases from V and 4 from J, leaving 17 bases between them. The source is a male donor in good health and CMV-seronegative. J is TRBJ2-7 and V is TRBV27; weak D call: TRBD2 (6 bases). The sample was PBMCs. The CDR3 DNA follows: TGTGCCAGCATGGGCCAGGGACTGCCGTACGAGCAGTACTTC. Its protein is CASMGQGLPYEQYF.